By share, the clone carrying this T cell receptor beta chain counts as medium-sized. Its antigen is undetermined. This sample's time point: blood at routine non-recurrence follow-up after resection. Material for sequencing was whole RNA from tumor, nontumor lung or frozen PBMC, left unsorted. This specimen comes from a study of spatial heterogeneity in lung cancer. Study in general: The authors sequenced available follow-up PBMC samples, taken a median of approximately two years after resection.

TCRdb independently ran MiXCR on the 5' RACE reads; one entry per CDR3 protein. This table holds approximately 70,000 distinct CDR3 sequences, roughly 8.9% found once. Germline-derived CDR1 and CDR2 are MDHEN and SYDVKM. V lost 3 bases and J 5 bases, leaving 4 bases between the germline ends. CDR3 size: 12 residues. Study-wide points: Circulating ubiquitous expanded tumor TCRs were observed more frequently at resection than at follow-up.

This clonotype originated in a female donor with early-stage non-small cell lung cancer. Sequenced material: PBMCs, taken at follow-up. This sequence joins TRBV28 and TRBJ2-2; D not resolved. The CDR3 is CASSFGTGELFF. CDR3 sequence (DNA): TGTGCCAGCAGTTTCGGAACCGGGGAGCTGTTTTTT. The full variable domain, rest sourced from reference TRBV28 and TRBJ2-2, is DVKVTQSSRYLVKRTGEKVFLECVQDMDHENMFWYRQDPGLGLRLIYFSYDVKMKEKGDIPEGYSVSREKKERFSLILESASTNQTSMYLCASSFGTGELFFGEGSRLTVL.